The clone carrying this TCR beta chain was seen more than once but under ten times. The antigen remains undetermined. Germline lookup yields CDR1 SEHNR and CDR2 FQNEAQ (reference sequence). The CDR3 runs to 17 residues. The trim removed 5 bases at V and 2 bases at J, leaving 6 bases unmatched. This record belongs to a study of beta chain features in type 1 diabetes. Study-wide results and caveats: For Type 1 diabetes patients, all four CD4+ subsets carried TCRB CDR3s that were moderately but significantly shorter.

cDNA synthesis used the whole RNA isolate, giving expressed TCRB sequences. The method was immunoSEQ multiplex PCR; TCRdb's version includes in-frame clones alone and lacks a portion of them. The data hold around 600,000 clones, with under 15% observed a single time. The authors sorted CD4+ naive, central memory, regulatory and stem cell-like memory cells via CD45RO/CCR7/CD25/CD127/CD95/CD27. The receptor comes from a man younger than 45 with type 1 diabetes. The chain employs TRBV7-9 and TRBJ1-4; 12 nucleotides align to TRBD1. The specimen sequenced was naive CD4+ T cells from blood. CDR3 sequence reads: CASSAGTGGGTNEKLFF. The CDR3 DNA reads TGTGCCAGCAGCGCCGGGACAGGGGGCGGGACTAATGAAAAACTGTTTTTT.